This TCR beta chain was identified during a study of T cells in narcolepsy (dated by TCRdb to the late 2010s). Concerning the study at large: The study enrolled patients with narcolepsy type 1 or type 2 (NT1, NT2) together with healthy control donors. The study used TCR Vbeta sequencing to track clonotypes in blood and CSF while looking for autoreactive T cells in narcolepsy patients that target self-antigens of hypocretin neurons (hypocretin, TRIB2). Findings and caveats that apply to the study as a whole: Certain blood memory CD4+ repertoires from patients and controls had no sequences that matched autoreactive T cell clones. HCRT-specific and TRIB2-specific autoreactive clonotypes were highlighted in plots that compared CD4+ T cell clonotypes in CSF versus blood from the same patient. Patients and controls had similar numbers of sequenced blood memory CD4+ clonotypes, with averages of around 41,000 in patients and 30,000 to 35,000 in controls. Autoreactive clonotypes were reported to be detected serially in the blood of the same patients and of different patients, but not in the blood of healthy controls.

The library came from the immunoSEQ multiplex PCR assay. Imported from immuneACCESS, the table was reduced by TCRdb to in-frame sequences with V and J called. These copies leave out some clones; in studies compared against another copy, an unresolved V gene accounts for under half, and the cause of the remainder is not known. The sample table contains under 40,000 clones; only one count was recorded for 83% of them. 0.5% to 0.85% of the sample is taken by the ten largest. With regard to this clone: Its target antigen remains unknown. No much larger clone is present one base from it, and per-base qualities are unavailable.

For TCR Vbeta sequencing, memory CD4+ T cells were sorted ex vivo from the peripheral blood of narcolepsy patients and healthy controls. Its CDR3 holds 15 amino acids, cysteine through phenylalanine. Only the CDR3 portion is preserved as DNA: 45 bases, with reading frame beginning at the first base. Trimming takes 1 base off V and 2 bases off J; junction bases not matched to a gene: 3. Taken from the germline V gene, the CDR1 and CDR2 loops are SGHDT and YYEEEE. Recombination joined TRBV5-6 with TRBJ1-1; TRBD1 agrees with 9 junctional bases. The sequence came from a human donor in good health. The sequenced material came from memory (CD45RA-) CD4+ T cells from blood. The sample's cell subset or site, from its label and the paper: memory T cells sorted ex vivo from peripheral blood. The DNA sequence is given as TGTGCCAGCAGCTTGCCGGGACAGGGTAACACTGAAGCTTTCTTT. It encodes CASSLPGQGNTEAFF.